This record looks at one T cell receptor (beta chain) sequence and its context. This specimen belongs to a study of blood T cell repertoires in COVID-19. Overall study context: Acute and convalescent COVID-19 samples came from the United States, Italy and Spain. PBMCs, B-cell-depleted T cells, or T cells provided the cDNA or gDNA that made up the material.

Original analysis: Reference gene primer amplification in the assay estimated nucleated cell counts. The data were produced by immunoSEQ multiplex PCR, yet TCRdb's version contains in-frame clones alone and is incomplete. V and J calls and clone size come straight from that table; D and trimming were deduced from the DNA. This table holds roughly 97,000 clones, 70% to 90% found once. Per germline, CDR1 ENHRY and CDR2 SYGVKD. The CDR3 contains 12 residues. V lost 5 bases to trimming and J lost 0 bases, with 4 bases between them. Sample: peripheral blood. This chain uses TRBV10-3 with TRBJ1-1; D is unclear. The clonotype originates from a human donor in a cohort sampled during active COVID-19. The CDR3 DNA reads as TGTGCCATCAGTACTTTGAACACTGAAGCTTTCTTT. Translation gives CAISTLNTEAFF.